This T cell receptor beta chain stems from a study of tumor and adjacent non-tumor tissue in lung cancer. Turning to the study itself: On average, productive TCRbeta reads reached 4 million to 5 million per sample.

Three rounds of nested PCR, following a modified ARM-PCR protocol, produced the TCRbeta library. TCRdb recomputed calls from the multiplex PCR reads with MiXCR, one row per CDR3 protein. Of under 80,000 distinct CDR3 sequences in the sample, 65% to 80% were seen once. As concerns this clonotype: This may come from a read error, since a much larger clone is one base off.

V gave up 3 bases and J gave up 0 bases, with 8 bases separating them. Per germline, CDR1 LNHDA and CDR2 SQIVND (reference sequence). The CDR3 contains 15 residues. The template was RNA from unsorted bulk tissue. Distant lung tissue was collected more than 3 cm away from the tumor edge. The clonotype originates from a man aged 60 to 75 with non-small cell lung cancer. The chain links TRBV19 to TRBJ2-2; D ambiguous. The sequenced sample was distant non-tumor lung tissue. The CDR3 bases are TGTGCCAGTAGTATTCCGATCACGAACACCGGGGAGCTGTTTTTT. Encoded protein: CASSIPITNTGELFF.